This TCR beta chain was recorded in a study of identical twins. V was clipped by 5 bases and J by 5 bases; unmatched bases: 8. CDR1 is SQVTM and CDR2 is ANQGSEA in the germline V gene. The CDR3 is 14 residues long. Whole-study findings and limits: There was an excess of low generation probability in the out-of-frame alpha sequences that twins shared.

This clonotype occurred many times. As yet, its antigen is unknown. MiXCR, run by TCRdb on the 5' RACE reads, gives a single entry per CDR3 protein. The repertoire holds about 570,000 distinct CDR3 sequences, with more than 9% as singletons. These data are also associated with another study on yellow fever vaccine responses in identical twins. Turning to that study: Reports say the vaccine T cell response in twins looked partly convergent and partly personalized.

This chain uses TRBV29-1 with TRBJ2-3; TRBD2 matches at 9 bases. The sample comprised PBMCs. This sequence was found in a woman under 30 in good health. The CDR3 DNA is TGCAGCGTTAAGCGGGAGGCGTATGGAGATACGCAGTATTTT. Amino acid sequence: CSVKREAYGDTQYF.